This T cell receptor beta chain comes out of a study of PD-L1 blockade in urothelial cancer. Germline V CDR1 and CDR2: SGHNT, YYREEE (reference sequence). V was clipped by 3 bases and J by 3 bases, with 16 bases between them. The CDR3 has 15 residues. Clones were sequenced by immunoSEQ multiplex PCR, and TCRdb holds only the in-frame ones, with some missing. The profile covers over 65,000 clones, with 90% appearing a single time and approximately 4.5% taken by the ten largest. Noted time point: pretreatment peripheral blood. The origin of this receptor is a man aged 65-85 years with urothelial cancer. The genes are TRBV5-4 and TRBJ2-7, with D possibly TRBD1 on 6 matching bases. This specimen was PBMCs, taken around atezolizumab (anti-PD-L1) treatment. The CDR3 coding sequence is TGTGCCAGCAGCTCCGTTTCAGGGGTTTTCTACGAGCAGTACTTC. Encoded protein: CASSSVSGVFYEQYF.